The 21 T cell receptor beta chains below were found in one sample sequenced in a study of PD-L1 blockade in urothelial cancer. Sequencing was performed with immunoSEQ multiplex PCR; in TCRdb, only in-frame clones are kept and a portion is missing. Counted here are about 130,000 clones, more than 70% occurring once; the ten biggest clones make up roughly 2.4%. The time point is: peripheral blood 6 weeks after treatment start. The sample consisted of PBMCs, taken around atezolizumab (anti-PD-L1) treatment. The receptor source for this set is a man between 45 and 60 years old with urothelial cancer.

This chain uses TRBV6-1 with TRBJ1-4; TRBD1 matches 9 bases. The germline V gene encodes CDR1 MNHNS and CDR2 SASEGT. With 5 bases clipped from V and 4 bases from J, the junction kept 2 bases outside the gene matches. The CDR3 sequence is 14 residues long. This chain's CDR3 is CASSQGQGNEKLFF. The CDR3 DNA is TGTGCCAGCAGTCAGGGACAGGGTAATGAAAAACTGTTTTTT.

The count of this clone is one. The chain uses TRBV15 and TRBJ2-7; a possible D gene is TRBD2 (5 bases). This CDR3 contains 13 residues. V was pared by 3 bases and J by 6 bases, with 12 bases between. The germline V gene encodes CDR1 LNHNV and CDR2 YYDKDF (reference sequence). CDR3 DNA sequence: TGTGCCACCAGCAGGATTACTAGTTCCGAGCAGTACTTC. It codes for CATSRITSSEQYF.

Only one count was recorded for this clone. This sequence joins TRBV7-3 and TRBJ2-5; D gene unclear. The V end lost 3 bases, the J end lost 0 bases, and 5 bases lay between the germline ends. This CDR3 has 13 amino acids. Germline CDR1 and CDR2: SGHTA and FQGTGA. The chain's CDR3 is CASSFRYQETQYF. As DNA, the CDR3 is TGTGCCAGCAGCTTCCGGTACCAAGAGACCCAGTACTTC. Full variable domain (outside the CDR3, taken from reference TRBV7-3 and TRBJ2-5): GAGVSQTPSNKVTEKGKYVELRCDPISGHTALYWYRQSLGQGPEFLIYFQGTGAADDSGLPNDRFFAVRPEGSVSTLKIQRTERGDSAVYLCASSFRYQETQYFGPGTRLLVL.

The rearrangement links TRBV7-9 to TRBJ2-3, with D possibly matching TRBD1 (5 bases). Deletions cut 5 bases from V and 2 bases from J, with 8 bases between. Germline lookup yields CDR1 SEHNR and CDR2 FQNEAQ (reference sequence). The CDR3 extends over 13 amino acids. CDR3 nucleotides: TGTGCCAGCAGCACGGACAACACAGATACGCAGTATTTT. Residues: CASSTDNTDTQYF.

The CDR3 DNA sequence: TGTGCCAGCAGCTGGACAAACTATGGCTACACCTTC. Its translation is CASSWTNYGYTF. V is TRBV6-6 and J is TRBJ1-2, with D perhaps matching TRBD1 (5 bases). There are 12 residues in the CDR3. The V gene's germline CDR1 is MNHNY and CDR2 SVGAGI (reference sequence). The V and J ends lost 6 bases and 2 bases respectively, with 7 bases between them.

CDR3 sequence reads: CASSETSGRNYKNIQYF. DNA of the CDR3: TGTGCCAGCAGCGAGACTAGCGGGAGGAATTACAAAAACATTCAGTACTTC. The rearrangement uses TRBV7-8 and TRBJ2-4; 13 positions agree with TRBD2. CDR3 size: 17 residues. With 5 bases clipped from V and 3 bases from J, the junction kept 7 bases outside the gene matches. In germline, CDR1 is SGHVS, CDR2 FQNEAQ.

A single count supports this clone. The genes are TRBV28 and TRBJ1-3, with D hard to call. V lost 5 bases and J 2 bases, leaving 10 bases between the germline ends. The CDR3 is 14 residues long. The V gene's germline CDR1 is MDHEN and CDR2 SYDVKM. CDR3 protein: CASSPHNTGNTIYF. CDR3 nucleotides: TGTGCCAGCAGTCCACACAACACTGGAAACACCATATATTTT.

The chain carries TRBV4-1 and TRBJ1-1; TRBD1 might be the D (6 bases). The germline V gene encodes CDR1 MGHRA and CDR2 YSYEKL. V lost 3 bases, J lost 0 bases, and 23 bases lay in between. The CDR3 runs to 19 residues. The CDR3 sequence: CASSQNPGTLRGMNTEAFF. The CDR3 coding sequence is TGCGCCAGCAGCCAGAATCCCGGGACCCTCAGGGGTATGAACACTGAAGCTTTCTTT.

The V call is TRBV11-2, the J call TRBJ2-7, with 8 positions matching TRBD2. This CDR3 region has 14 residues. V lost 5 bases, J lost 4 bases, and 7 bases stayed unmatched. Germline V gene lookup returns CDR1 SGHAT and CDR2 FQNNGV. The CDR3: CASSPGGALYEQYF. CDR3 bases: TGTGCCAGCAGCCCCGGGGGGGCGCTTTACGAGCAGTACTTC.

This chain links TRBV30 with TRBJ1-1, with a weak D call TRBD1 (5 bases). V was trimmed by 6 bases and J by 5 bases, leaving 13 bases between them. The germline gives CDR1 GTSNPN, CDR2 SVGIG (reference sequence). The CDR3 contains 12 residues. CDR3 sequence reads: CACSQRGTEAFF. The CDR3 DNA reads TGTGCCTGCTCACAACGGGGGACTGAAGCTTTCTTT.

The rearrangement links TRBV25-1 to TRBJ1-2, with a tentative D call TRBD1 (5 bases). In germline, CDR1 is MGHDK, CDR2 SYGVNS. The V end lost 5 bases, the J end lost 2 bases, and 12 bases lay between the germline ends. The CDR3 length is 14 residues. CDR3 sequence (DNA): TGTGCCAGCAGTCGGGACGGAGGGAACTATGGCTACACCTTC. Translation gives CASSRDGGNYGYTF.

The chain carries TRBV19 and TRBJ1-5; D is possibly TRBD1 (6 bases). CDR1 and CDR2 (germline): LNHDA, SQIVND (reference sequence). This CDR3 spans 15 amino acids. Trimming left V 0 bases short and J 4 bases short, with 10 bases between. The chain's CDR3 is CASSIEGQVNQPQHF. The DNA of the CDR3 is TGTGCCAGTAGTATAGAGGGACAAGTTAATCAGCCCCAGCATTTT.

The CDR3 sequence: CASSLGTMNEKLFF. The CDR3 DNA reads as TGCGCCAGCAGCTTAGGGACTATGAATGAAAAACTGTTTTTT. The V gene is TRBV5-1, the J gene TRBJ1-4; D possibly corresponds to TRBD1 (5 bases). Per the germline V gene, CDR1 is SGHRS and CDR2 is YFSETQ. The CDR3 sequence is 14 residues long. Between the trimmed V and J ends, which lost 2 bases and 5 bases, there was a span of 10 bases.

The CDR3 sequence is CASSLGLAAINEQFF. DNA of the CDR3: TGCGCCAGCAGCCTTGGACTAGCGGCCATTAATGAGCAGTTCTTC. This chain uses TRBV5-1 with TRBJ2-1; 10 nucleotides align to TRBD2. This CDR3 has 15 residues. Looked up from germline, CDR1 is SGHRS and CDR2 is YFSETQ. V gave up 4 bases and J gave up 7 bases; unmatched junction bases: 8.

This chain uses TRBV5-1 with TRBJ2-7; D perhaps matches TRBD1 (5 bases). CDR3 length: 13 amino acids. CDR1 and CDR2 from the germline V gene are SGHRS and YFSETQ. Trimming removed 3 bases from V and 5 bases from J, with 12 bases in between. In DNA, the CDR3 is TGCGCCAGCAGCTGGCAGGGTAGCCACGAGCAGTACTTC. Protein: CASSWQGSHEQYF.

The chain uses TRBV28 and TRBJ1-1; 10 nucleotides align to TRBD1. V trimming: 0 bases; J trimming: 3 bases; junction bases outside the gene matches: 4. Germline-derived CDR1 and CDR2 are MDHEN and SYDVKM. The CDR3 is made up of 16 amino acids. The CDR3 loop reads CASSLWTGGRYTEAFF. In DNA, the CDR3 is TGTGCCAGCAGTTTATGGACAGGGGGCCGGTACACTGAAGCTTTCTTT.

V gene TRBV2 combines with J gene TRBJ1-2; tentatively, D is TRBD1 (5 bases). The CDR3 spans 12 residues. The V end was cut by 9 bases, the J end by 9 bases, with 17 bases between. Germline V CDR1 and CDR2: SNHLY, FYNNEI. The CDR3: CARRDWGNSYTF. The CDR3 nucleotides are TGTGCCAGGCGGGACTGGGGAAACAGCTACACCTTC.

The chain couples TRBV7-6 to TRBJ2-1; TRBD2 matches at 7 bases. Trimming took 2 bases from V and 4 from J; bases not matched to a gene: 11. From germline, CDR1 is SGHVS and CDR2 FNYEAQ. The CDR3 length is 17 residues. Here the CDR3 reads CASSLRFGGSAYNEQFF. The CDR3 DNA reads as TGTGCCAGCAGCTTAAGGTTCGGCGGGAGTGCTTACAATGAGCAGTTCTTC. Based on the CDR3 plus reference TRBV7-6 and TRBJ2-1, the full variable domain is GAGVSQSPRYKVTKRGQDVALRCDPISGHVSLYWYRQALGQGPEFLTYFNYEAQQDKSGLPNDRFSAERPEGSISTLTIQRTEQRDSAMYRCASSLRFGGSAYNEQFFGPGTRLTVL.

This clone turned up a few times. The chain combines TRBV7-9 with TRBJ1-5; 7 bases fit TRBD1. CDR1 is SEHNR, CDR2 FQNEAQ, per germline (reference sequence). CDR3 length: 15 residues. Trimming cost V 5 bases and J 3 bases; bases outside gene matches: 7. CDR3 residues: CASSNSDRPNQPQHF. In nucleotides, the CDR3 is TGTGCCAGCAGCAATTCGGACAGGCCCAATCAGCCCCAGCATTTT.

The genes are TRBV2 and TRBJ2-5, with 12 bases lining up with TRBD2. Germline CDR1 SNHLY, CDR2 FYNNEI. Trimming cost V 11 bases and J 7 bases; bases outside gene matches: 11. This CDR3 comprises 14 residues. Written as DNA, the CDR3 is TGTGCCTCGAGACTAGCGGGAGTGGGAGGGACCCAGTACTTC. It codes for CASRLAGVGGTQYF.

The V gene is TRBV19, the J gene TRBJ1-5; the match to TRBD1 covers 7 bases. V was clipped by 4 bases and J by 0 bases; unmatched bases: 12. Germline-derived CDR1 and CDR2 are LNHDA and SQIVND (reference sequence). This CDR3 has 18 residues. The CDR3 DNA reads as TGTGCCAGTAGTAAAGACGGGACAGTGTCCTATAGCAATCAGCCCCAGCATTTT. This translates into CASSKDGTVSYSNQPQHF. Filled out from reference TRBV19 and TRBJ1-5, the complete variable domain reads DGGITQSPKYLFRKEGQNVTLSCEQNLNHDAMYWYRQDPGQGLRLIYYSQIVNDFQKGDIAEGYSVSREKKESFPLTVTSAQKNPTAFYLCASSKDGTVSYSNQPQHFGDGTRLSIL.